The source of this T cell receptor (beta chain) is a study of human T cells and chemical hapten exposure. Study-wide background: Researchers reported sensitizing a 2 cm by 2 cm upper inner arm skin site with 2% DPC.

This sample's time point: patch test 2, 6 weeks after DPC sensitization. Stated treatment: therapeutic diphenylcyclopropenone sensitization with weekly scalp DPC. Per the germline V gene, CDR1 is MNHNY and CDR2 is SVGAGI (reference sequence). The length of the CDR3 is 12 residues. V was shortened by 10 bases and J by 6 bases, with 14 bases between the two germline ends. This clonotype has a handful of counts. Antigen unknown. Whole-study results and caveats: DPC sensitization left the count of TCRs above 1 in 1000 unchanged.

The library attached unique molecular identifiers to individual cDNA molecules. Per the authors' pipeline: There were a median of around 96,000 TCRs per sample, with a range from roughly 20,000 to 700,000. TCRdb passed the RACE reads through MiXCR, listing each CDR3 protein once. TCRdb, not the original authors, processed these V and J calls. The repertoire holds around 50,000 distinct CDR3 sequences, with just under 10% as singletons. V gene TRBV6-6 combines with J gene TRBJ2-3; no reliable D call. This specimen was whole blood, taken in connection with sensitization to the hapten diphenylcyclopropenone (DPC). This clonotype originated in a woman between 45 and 60 years old with alopecia areata. Some clones in this sample may be carry-over from other donors' samples. For the CDR3, the DNA is TGTGCCACCGCGGCTAATACGGATACGCAGTATTTT. This sequence encodes CATAANTDTQYF.